Listed here are 16 T cell receptor beta chains from one sample, sequenced in a study of regulatory T cells in long-lasting Graves disease. Time point denoted: newly diagnosed GD, antithyroid drugs for less than 3 months. Scientists built the TCR library using RNA that was extracted from PBMCs. TCR beta libraries were built with iRepertoire HTBI primers and Arm-PCR of CDR3 regions. TCRdb fed the multiplex PCR reads into MiXCR, producing one record per CDR3 protein. The sample records about 370,000 distinct CDR3 sequences, about a sixth being singletons. The sequencing used peripheral blood mononuclear cells (PBMCs), collected at new diagnosis, from a patient treated with antithyroid drugs. The receptors were gathered from a female donor with Graves disease.

The chain combines TRBV7-9 with TRBJ1-2, with D possibly matching TRBD1 (5 bases). The germline gives CDR1 SEHNR, CDR2 FQNEAQ (reference sequence). The CDR3 length is 17 residues. V was pared by 0 bases and J by 6 bases, with 20 bases between. As DNA, the CDR3 is TGTGCCAGCAGCTTAGCCTCTTGGGGGGTAGCGGAAGATGGCTACACCTTC. Amino acid sequence: CASSLASWGVAEDGYTF.

Of note for this clonotype: A much larger clonotype is one base distant, so this may be a read error. The chain recombines TRBV4-1 with TRBJ2-4, with 14 bases lining up with TRBD2. This CDR3 has 18 amino acids. V lost 3 bases to trimming and J lost 13 bases; unmatched junction nucleotides: 17. In germline, CDR1 is MGHRA, CDR2 YSYEKL. The CDR3 spells CASSQETTGLAGVREQYF. CDR3 coding DNA: TGCGCCAGCAGCCAGGAAACAACGGGACTAGCGGGAGTCAGGGAGCAGTACTTC.

This clonotype was observed many times. The genes are TRBV6-9 and TRBJ1-1; no definite D call. This CDR3 comprises 13 residues. In germline, CDR1 is MNHGY, CDR2 SVAAGI. Trimming cost V 3 bases and J 5 bases, with 10 bases left between them. CDR3 sequence: CASSYAIRTEAFF. The DNA of the CDR3 is TGTGCCAGCAGTTACGCCATTAGGACTGAAGCTTTCTTT.

This clonotype was recorded at least ten times. The chain recombines TRBV7-6 with TRBJ2-1; 7 bases map to TRBD2. CDR3 size: 15 residues. Trimming took 5 bases from V and 10 from J; bases not matched to a gene: 14. Per germline, CDR1 SGHVS and CDR2 FNYEAQ. The CDR3 spells CASSPGLTLAAEQFF. For the CDR3, the DNA is TGTGCCAGCAGCCCGGGACTAACGCTCGCAGCGGAGCAGTTCTTC.

Ten or more counts support this clonotype. The chain is built from TRBV12-3 or TRBV12-4 and TRBJ1-1; D is possibly TRBD1 (6 bases). The CDR3 totals 17 residues. V was trimmed by 5 bases and J by 2 bases, leaving 21 bases between them. This CDR3 reads CASSPLFPTQGNTEAFF. The DNA for the CDR3 is TGTGCCAGCAGTCCCCTATTTCCCACACAGGGTAACACTGAAGCTTTCTTT.

This clonotype was detected only a few times. The chain uses TRBV4-1 and TRBJ1-1, with TRBD1 matching 7 bases. Germline values: CDR1 MGHRA, CDR2 YSYEKL. Trimming took 4 bases from V and 6 from J; bases not matched to a gene: 17. CDR3 length: 17 amino acids. The CDR3 region has the DNA TGCGCCAGCAGCCCACTTCGAGGGGCAGGGGGTGGGTCTGAAGCTTTCTTT. Translation gives CASSPLRGAGGGSEAFF.

This chain links TRBV11-2 with TRBJ1-4; D uncertain. Germline loops: CDR1 SGHAT, CDR2 FQNNGV. The V end was cut by 2 bases, the J end by 1 base, with 20 bases between. This CDR3 has 19 amino acids. The CDR3 region is CASSLIPYPRELTNEKLFF. The CDR3 bases are TGTGCCAGCAGCTTAATTCCTTACCCGAGGGAGCTAACTAATGAAAAACTGTTTTTT.

This clonotype was seen many times. This sequence joins TRBV11-2 and TRBJ1-3; D is unclear. Looked up from germline, CDR1 is SGHAT and CDR2 is FQNNGV. CDR3 length: 15 amino acids. With 5 bases removed from V and 0 bases from J, the gap between germline ends came to 11 bases. CDR3 protein: CASSIREHSGNTIYF. Written as DNA, the CDR3 is TGTGCCAGCAGCATTCGGGAGCACTCTGGAAACACCATATATTTT.

This clonotype appeared many times. The gene calls are TRBV5-1 and TRBJ1-4; 7 bases match TRBD1. J gave up 14 bases and V 3 bases, and 7 bases lay outside the gene matches. CDR1 and CDR2 (germline): SGHRS, YFSETQ. The CDR3 runs 12 residues. The CDR3 bases are TGCGCCAGCAGCTCCCGGACAGGTTCGCTGTTTTTT. Translated: CASSSRTGSLFF.

J is TRBJ2-3 and V is TRBV7-2; D is uncertain. Germline assignment: CDR1 SGHTA and CDR2 FQGNSA. The CDR3 extends over 16 amino acids. V lost 4 bases to trimming and J lost 3 bases, with 17 bases between them. CDR3: CASSSPINQRTDTQYF. In DNA form, the CDR3 reads TGTGCCAGCAGCTCACCGATTAATCAGAGGACAGATACGCAGTATTTT.

The chain is built from TRBV11-2 and TRBJ2-2; possibly TRBD1 for D (6 bases). CDR3 size: 18 residues. V dropped 5 bases and J dropped 0 bases, with 19 bases sitting between them. Germline V gene lookup returns CDR1 SGHAT and CDR2 FQNNGV. CDR3 coding DNA: TGTGCCAGCAGCGGACGGCGGCAGGGGACCCCGAACACCGGGGAGCTGTTTTTT. Translation gives CASSGRRQGTPNTGELFF.

This clonotype has a count of ten or more. The V gene is TRBV29-1, the J gene TRBJ2-4; D possibly matches TRBD1 or TRBD2 (5 bases each). This CDR3 is built from 15 residues. Trimming removed 4 bases from V and 0 bases from J, with 13 bases in between. The germline V gene has CDR1 SQVTM and CDR2 ANQGSEA. The CDR3 spells CSVVVRAGAKNIQYF. Here the CDR3 DNA reads TGCAGCGTTGTAGTCAGGGCGGGAGCCAAAAACATTCAGTACTTC.

This clonotype occurred many times. This rearrangement joins TRBV27 to TRBJ1-1, with 7 bases fitting TRBD1. The CDR3 extends over 15 amino acids. V was pared by 5 bases and J by 0 bases, with 6 bases of the junction left unmatched. From germline, CDR1 is MNHEY and CDR2 SMNVEV (reference sequence). The CDR3 reads CASSPHDRVNTEAFF. The CDR3 region has the DNA TGTGCCAGCAGTCCGCACGACAGGGTGAACACTGAAGCTTTCTTT.

This clonotype has ten or more counts. The chain is built from TRBV6-5 and TRBJ1-1; D is ambiguous. The CDR3 extends over 14 amino acids. Germline V gene sequence: CDR1 MNHEY, CDR2 SVGAGI. V was clipped by 2 bases and J by 1 base, with 8 bases between them. The CDR3 is CASSYEHSNTEAFF. For the CDR3, the DNA is TGTGCCAGCAGTTACGAACACTCGAACACTGAAGCTTTCTTT.

Many counts were recorded for this clonotype. V is TRBV20-1 and J is TRBJ1-1; no clear D. Germline values: CDR1 DFQATT, CDR2 SNEGSKA (reference sequence). The CDR3 contains 14 residues. With 0 bases removed from V and 5 bases from J, the gap between germline ends came to 13 bases. Here the CDR3 reads CSARELGSGTEAFF. CDR3 in DNA: TGCAGTGCTAGAGAGTTGGGTAGTGGAACTGAAGCTTTCTTT.

This clonotype occurred many times. The chain is built from TRBV6-2 or TRBV6-3 and TRBJ1-1, with D tentatively TRBD1 (5 bases). In germline, CDR1 is MNHEY, CDR2 SVGEGT. V was pared by 2 bases and J by 0 bases, with 16 bases between. CDR3 length equals 17 residues. The CDR3 loop is CASSYPRRGVMNTEAFF. The CDR3 coding sequence is TGTGCCAGCAGTTACCCACGACGAGGGGTTATGAACACTGAAGCTTTCTTT.